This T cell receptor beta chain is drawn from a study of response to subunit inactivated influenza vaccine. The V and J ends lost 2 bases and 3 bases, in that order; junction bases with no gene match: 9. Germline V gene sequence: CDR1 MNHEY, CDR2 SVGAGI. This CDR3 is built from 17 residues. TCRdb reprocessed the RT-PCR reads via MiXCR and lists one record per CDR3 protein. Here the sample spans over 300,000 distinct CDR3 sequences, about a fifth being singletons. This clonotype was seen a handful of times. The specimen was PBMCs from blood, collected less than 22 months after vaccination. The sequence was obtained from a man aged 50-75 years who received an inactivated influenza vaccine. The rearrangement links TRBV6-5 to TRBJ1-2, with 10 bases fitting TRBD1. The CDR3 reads CASSYTTDRGRDYGYTF. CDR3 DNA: TGTGCCAGCAGTTACACAACAGACAGGGGGCGCGACTATGGCTACACCTTC.